This T cell receptor (beta chain) was identified during a study of cytomegalovirus exposure and HLA in healthy donors. Turning to the study itself: Researchers found that 81% of about 400 genotyped donors fell within the Caucasian-associated ancestry cluster. Study findings and constraints: It was reported in a later analysis that an Asian-associated ancestry cluster showed fewer N-insertions than the roughly 670-donor mean. Later work showed greater clonal expansion in HLA-associated TCR beta chains than in equally common others.

V was trimmed by 3 bases and J by 0 bases, leaving 12 bases between them. The length of the CDR3 is 15 residues. Germline V gene sequence: CDR1 MGHRA, CDR2 YSYEKL. Each donor was healthy, and each was a bone marrow donor. The PCR was carried out with 60 Vbeta primers and 13 Jbeta primers. The repertoire was sequenced with immunoSEQ multiplex PCR; TCRdb's copy has only in-frame clones and lacks some. Among about 120,000 clones listed, about 76% were seen once. For this clone: The antigen is unknown.

Sequencing was carried out using PBMCs. The rearrangement uses TRBV4-1 and TRBJ2-7, with D possibly TRBD2 on 6 matching bases. The receptor was derived from a woman in her twenties or thirties in good health and CMV-seronegative. The CDR3 coding sequence is TGCGCCAGCAGCCAGGGCGGGGATCCCTCCTACGAGCAGTACTTC. It is translated as CASSQGGDPSYEQYF.